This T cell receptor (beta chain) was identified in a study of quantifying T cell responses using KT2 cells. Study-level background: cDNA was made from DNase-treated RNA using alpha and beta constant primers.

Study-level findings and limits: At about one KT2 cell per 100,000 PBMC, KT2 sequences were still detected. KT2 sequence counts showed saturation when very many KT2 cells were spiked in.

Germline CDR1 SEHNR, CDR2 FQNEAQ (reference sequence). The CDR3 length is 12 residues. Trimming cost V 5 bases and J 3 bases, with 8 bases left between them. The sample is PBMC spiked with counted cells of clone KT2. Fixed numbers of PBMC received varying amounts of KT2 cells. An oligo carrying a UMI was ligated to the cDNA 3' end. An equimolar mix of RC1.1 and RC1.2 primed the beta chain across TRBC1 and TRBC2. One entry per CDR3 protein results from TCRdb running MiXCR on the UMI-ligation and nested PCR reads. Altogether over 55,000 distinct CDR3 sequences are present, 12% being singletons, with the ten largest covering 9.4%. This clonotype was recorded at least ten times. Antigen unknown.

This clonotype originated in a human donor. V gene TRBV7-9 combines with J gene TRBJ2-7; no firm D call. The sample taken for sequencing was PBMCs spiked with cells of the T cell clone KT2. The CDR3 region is CASSPSDYEQYF. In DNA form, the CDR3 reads TGTGCCAGCAGCCCGTCAGACTACGAGCAGTACTTC.